The 32 T cell receptor beta chains given below trace back to one sample, sequenced in a study of cytomegalovirus exposure and HLA in healthy donors. Use of 60 Vbeta and 13 Jbeta primers characterized the PCR. The repertoire was sequenced with immunoSEQ multiplex PCR; TCRdb's copy has only in-frame clones and lacks some. This sample has more than 60,000 clones; 70% to 80% occur once, and the top ten carry 3% to 3.5%. The sequencing input was PBMCs. These receptors were collected from a young man in good health and CMV-seronegative.

The CDR3 loop is CASSKSPGQNTGELFF. The DNA for the CDR3 is TGTGCCAGTAGTAAATCCCCGGGACAGAACACCGGGGAGCTGTTTTTT. The chain carries TRBV19 and TRBJ2-2, with a tentative D call TRBD1 (6 bases). In germline, CDR1 is LNHDA, CDR2 SQIVND (reference sequence). The CDR3 contains 16 residues. Trimming took off 4 bases at V and 1 base at J, with 13 bases between the two ends.

The chain uses TRBV7-6 and TRBJ1-5, with D unclear. Germline assignment: CDR1 SGHVS and CDR2 FNYEAQ. This CDR3 comprises 15 residues. Trimming removed 1 base at V and 3 bases at J, with 10 bases between. In DNA form, the CDR3 reads TGTGCCAGCAGCTTAGGGACGGGATTCAATCAGCCCCAGCATTTT. Translating gives CASSLGTGFNQPQHF.

This clone was counted only a few times. The CDR3 reads CASFGTGTPNNSPLHF. The CDR3 region has the DNA TGTGCCAGCTTCGGTACAGGGACCCCCAATAATTCACCCCTCCACTTT. This chain uses TRBV6-6 with TRBJ1-6, with D perhaps matching TRBD1 (6 bases). Per the germline V gene, CDR1 is MNHNY and CDR2 is SVGAGI (reference sequence). Trimming removed 8 bases from V and 5 bases from J, with 19 bases in between. There are 16 residues in the CDR3.

Comments on this clone: The DNA is omitted, as the CDR3 cannot be located on it reliably, and the CDR3 follows TCRdb's listing. The rearrangement uses TRBV6-1 and TRBJ1-5; the table names TRBD1, a call not compared with the DNA. CDR1 and CDR2 from the germline V gene are MNHNS and SASEGT. The CDR3 spans 17 residues, counting both ends. CDR3: CASSEALWTRGNQPQHF.

J is TRBJ1-6 and V is TRBV2; TRBD1 agrees at 9 bases. J was trimmed by 7 bases and V by 6 bases; bases with no gene match: 7. The germline gives CDR1 SNHLY, CDR2 FYNNEI. The CDR3 has 15 amino acids. CDR3 region: CASSTGGLGNSPLHF. In DNA form, the CDR3 reads TGTGCCAGCAGCACAGGGGGCTTGGGAAATTCACCCCTCCACTTT.

The rearrangement links TRBV4-1 to TRBJ2-3, with TRBD2 matching 10 bases. Per germline, CDR1 MGHRA and CDR2 YSYEKL. J lost 4 bases, V lost 1 base, and 5 bases had no gene match. This CDR3 is 16 amino acids long. For the CDR3, the DNA is TGCGCCAGCAGCCAAGGGTGGAGCGGGGGGGCAGATACGCAGTATTTT. Translating it yields CASSQGWSGGADTQYF.

This sequence joins TRBV5-1 and TRBJ2-3; D gene uncertain. The length of the CDR3 is 16 residues. Between the trimmed V and J ends, which lost 0 bases and 0 bases, there was a span of 11 bases. Germline CDR1 is SGHRS and CDR2 is YFSETQ. CDR3 residues: CASSLGIKQSTDTQYF. The CDR3 nucleotides read TGCGCCAGCAGCTTGGGAATCAAACAAAGCACAGATACGCAGTATTTT.

The chain combines TRBV5-5 with TRBJ2-5; TRBD2 matches 9 bases. After removal of 3 bases from V and 5 bases from J, the junction contained 2 bases not matched to a gene. The CDR3 extends over 13 amino acids. From germline, CDR1 is SGHKS and CDR2 YYEKEE (reference sequence). CDR3 sequence reads: CASSWGTSETQYF. The CDR3 coding sequence is TGTGCCAGCAGCTGGGGGACTAGCGAGACCCAGTACTTC.

V usage is TRBV20-1 and J usage is TRBJ2-7, with TRBD1 as a possible D gene (6 bases). The CDR3 runs 11 residues. V was pared by 4 bases and J by 6 bases, with 10 bases between. The germline CDR1 and CDR2 sequences are DFQATT and SNEGSKA (reference sequence). The CDR3 coding sequence is TGCAGTGCTACTACAGGGTTCGAGCAGTACTTC. This codes for CSATTGFEQYF.

This clone was detected a few times. CDR3 in amino acids: CASSQPKGTGGFMNTEAFF. The CDR3 DNA sequence: TGCGCCAGCAGCCAGCCGAAGGGGACAGGGGGGTTCATGAACACTGAAGCTTTCTTT. The chain combines TRBV5-1 with TRBJ1-1; 11 bases match TRBD1. The CDR3 covers 19 residues. Trimming took 4 bases from V and 0 from J; bases not matched to a gene: 14. Germline assignment: CDR1 SGHRS and CDR2 YFSETQ.

The CDR3 DNA reads TGTGCCAGTAGTATTGGACTAGCGGTATATACTAGCACAGATACGCAGTATTTT. The encoded protein is CASSIGLAVYTSTDTQYF. This chain uses TRBV19 with TRBJ2-3, with 10 bases matching TRBD2. Looked up from germline, CDR1 is LNHDA and CDR2 is SQIVND (reference sequence). V lost 3 bases to trimming and J lost 0 bases; unmatched junction nucleotides: 9. This CDR3 region has 18 residues. The complete variable domain, with remaining parts taken from reference TRBV19 and TRBJ2-3, reads DGGITQSPKYLFRKEGQNVTLSCEQNLNHDAMYWYRQDPGQGLRLIYYSQIVNDFQKGDIAEGYSVSREKKESFPLTVTSAQKNPTAFYLCASSIGLAVYTSTDTQYFGPGTRLTVL.

V and J are TRBV7-8 and TRBJ2-3, with D tentatively TRBD1 (5 bases). V was pared by 3 bases and J by 9 bases, with 10 bases between. The CDR3 consists of 12 residues. Germline V gene sequence: CDR1 SGHVS, CDR2 FQNEAQ. CDR3 amino acids: CASSFRAGTQYF. Here the CDR3 DNA reads TGTGCCAGCAGCTTTAGGGCAGGGACGCAGTATTTT.

This chain links TRBV2 with TRBJ2-1; weak D call: TRBD1 (5 bases). The CDR3 extends over 16 amino acids. Germline CDR1 reads SNHLY; CDR2 reads FYNNEI. V was shortened by 7 bases and J by 0 bases, with 16 bases between the two germline ends. The CDR3, as DNA: TGTGCCAGCACCCCCTTGGCGGACAACTCCTACAATGAGCAGTTCTTC. It encodes CASTPLADNSYNEQFF.

The chain is built from TRBV2 and TRBJ2-5, with TRBD2 matching over 11 bases. Germline values: CDR1 SNHLY, CDR2 FYNNEI. The trim removed 4 bases at V and 1 base at J, leaving 2 bases unmatched. This CDR3 has 15 residues. CDR3 DNA sequence: TGTGCCAGCAGTGGTAGCGGGGGGGCCCAAGAGACCCAGTACTTC. It codes for CASSGSGGAQETQYF. The whole variable domain, remainder taken from reference TRBV2 and TRBJ2-5, is EPEVTQTPSHQVTQMGQEVILRCVPISNHLYFYWYRQILGQKVEFLVSFYNNEISEKSEIFDDQFSVERPDGSNFTLKIRSTKLEDSAMYFCASSGSGGAQETQYFGPGTRLLVL.

The V gene is TRBV10-2, the J gene TRBJ2-5, with D possibly matching TRBD1 (6 bases). In germline, CDR1 is WSHSY, CDR2 SAAADI. Trimming removed 5 bases at V and 5 bases at J, with 12 bases between. This CDR3 spans 13 amino acids. CDR3 coding DNA: TGCGCCAGCAGTAAGACAGGCTGGGAGACCCAGTACTTC. Translating gives CASSKTGWETQYF.

V gene TRBV11-2 combines with J gene TRBJ2-1; 11 nucleotides match TRBD2. CDR3 length: 16 amino acids. Looked up from germline, CDR1 is SGHAT and CDR2 is FQNNGV. V trimming: 1 base; J trimming: 9 bases; junction bases outside the gene matches: 8. The chain's CDR3 is CASSLVRSGGAGEQFF. The CDR3 coding sequence is TGTGCCAGCAGCTTAGTACGTAGCGGGGGGGCCGGTGAGCAGTTCTTC.

CDR3 nucleotide sequence: TGTGCCAGCAGTCGGACAGTTAGGAACTATGGCTACACCTTC. Protein: CASSRTVRNYGYTF. The chain recombines TRBV6-5 with TRBJ1-2; TRBD1 is a possible D gene (6 bases). This CDR3 region has 14 residues. Germline V gives CDR1 MNHEY, CDR2 SVGAGI. V was shortened by 5 bases and J by 2 bases, with 12 bases between the two germline ends.

This clone showed up just a few times. The chain couples TRBV19 to TRBJ2-1; no reliable D call. V lost 3 bases to trimming and J lost 1 base, with 4 bases between them. The CDR3 is 13 amino acids. The germline gives CDR1 LNHDA, CDR2 SQIVND (reference sequence). The CDR3 DNA reads as TGTGCCAGTAGTATCAGGTCCTACAATGAGCAGTTCTTC. Its translation: CASSIRSYNEQFF.

There are a few counts of this clone. The chain couples TRBV5-1 to TRBJ2-7, with 8 bases matching TRBD1. V gave up 1 base and J gave up 5 bases; unmatched junction bases: 11. This CDR3 has 16 amino acids. Germline V gene sequence: CDR1 SGHRS, CDR2 YFSETQ. DNA for the CDR3: TGCGCCAGCAGCTTGTCTACAGGGGGTAGTGTCGACGAGCAGTACTTC. Translated: CASSLSTGGSVDEQYF.

The rearrangement uses TRBV6-1 and TRBJ1-3; D call uncertain. This CDR3 region has 14 residues. V was cut by 3 bases and J by 3 bases, with 9 bases left in between. Germline assignment: CDR1 MNHNS and CDR2 SASEGT. The CDR3 DNA sequence: TGTGCCAGCAGTGAGGCCCGAAGTGGAAACACCATATATTTT. Translating gives CASSEARSGNTIYF.

This clone occurred a few times. V usage is TRBV9 and J usage is TRBJ1-2, with TRBD1 matching 7 bases. Looked up from germline, CDR1 is SGDLS and CDR2 is YYNGEE. The CDR3 totals 14 residues. With V trimmed by 0 bases and J by 8 bases, 7 bases remained unmatched. The CDR3 sequence is CASSVASDRIGYTF. CDR3 DNA sequence: TGTGCCAGCAGCGTAGCTTCGGACAGGATAGGCTACACCTTC.

The chain is built from TRBV15 and TRBJ1-3; 7 bases fit TRBD1. Per germline, CDR1 LNHNV and CDR2 YYDKDF (reference sequence). This CDR3 spans 15 amino acids. J was trimmed by 4 bases and V by 4 bases; bases with no gene match: 7. The CDR3 nucleotides are TGTGCCACCAGCACGGGACAGAACGAGGGAAACACCATATATTTT. Protein: CATSTGQNEGNTIYF. Complete variable domain (other parts from reference TRBV15 and TRBJ1-3): DAMVIQNPRYQVTQFGKPVTLSCSQTLNHNVMYWYQQKSSQAPKLLFHYYDKDFNNEADTPDNFQSRRPNTSFCFLDIRSPGLGDTAMYLCATSTGQNEGNTIYFGEGSWLTVV.

The V and J genes are TRBV27 and TRBJ2-5; the D is unclear. Germline CDR1 reads MNHEY; CDR2 reads SMNVEV (reference sequence). Trimming removed 5 bases at V and 5 bases at J, with 9 bases between. The CDR3 spans 12 residues. This chain's CDR3 is CASSHTRETQYF. The CDR3 DNA reads TGTGCCAGCAGTCATACGCGGGAGACCCAGTACTTC.

This clone was counted a single time. The chain employs TRBV27 and TRBJ2-7, with TRBD2 as a possible D gene (6 bases). V lost 6 bases and J lost 3, with 12 bases in between. Germline lookup yields CDR1 MNHEY and CDR2 SMNVEV (reference sequence). The CDR3 has 13 residues. The CDR3 region has the DNA TGTGCCAGCAGAACGGGACTCCTCTACGAGCAGTACTTC. Translation gives CASRTGLLYEQYF.

The chain is built from TRBV5-1 and TRBJ2-3; 10 bases map to TRBD1. Germline trimming cut 7 bases from V and 1 base from J; bases unmatched to any gene: 0. The CDR3 has 13 amino acids. Germline V gene data show CDR1 as SGHRS and CDR2 as YFSETQ. The CDR3 region is CASGTGGTDTQYF. In DNA form, the CDR3 reads TGCGCCAGCGGGACAGGGGGCACAGATACGCAGTATTTT.

This chain uses TRBV2 with TRBJ1-5; D uncertain. Trimming stripped 4 bases from V and 1 base from J, with 11 bases between. Looked up from germline, CDR1 is SNHLY and CDR2 is FYNNEI. The CDR3 sequence is 15 residues long. The CDR3, as DNA: TGTGCCAGCAGTGTGGGAGGGATCAGCAATCAGCCCCAGCATTTT. It is translated as CASSVGGISNQPQHF.

The chain links TRBV6-6 to TRBJ1-1; 7 bases agree with TRBD1. Germline lookup yields CDR1 MNHNY and CDR2 SVGAGI (reference sequence). Trimming at V came to 5 bases and at J to 5 bases, leaving 8 bases not matched to a gene. CDR3 length equals 14 residues. CDR3 residues: CASSRGGAETEAFF. CDR3 in DNA: TGTGCCAGCAGTAGAGGGGGCGCAGAAACTGAAGCTTTCTTT.

V usage is TRBV5-1 and J usage is TRBJ2-5; D is possibly TRBD1 (5 bases). Trimming shortened V by 1 base and J by 5 bases, and 15 bases separated the two germline ends. The CDR3 contains 15 residues. Germline V gene lookup returns CDR1 SGHRS and CDR2 YFSETQ. CDR3 nucleotides: TGCGCCAGCAGCTTGTCCCCAGGGTTTCGGGAGACCCAGTACTTC. It translates to CASSLSPGFRETQYF.

V gene TRBV29-1 combines with J gene TRBJ2-5; D gene ambiguous. The CDR3 is 12 residues long. Germline CDR1 reads SQVTM; CDR2 reads ANQGSEA. V lost 4 bases and J 2 bases, leaving 8 bases between the germline ends. The CDR3 here is CSVGSQQETQYF. The CDR3 nucleotides are TGCAGCGTTGGTAGTCAACAAGAGACCCAGTACTTC.

The chain is built from TRBV7-3 and TRBJ1-1; 9 bases map to TRBD1. The CDR3 is 16 residues long. The V segment lost 1 base and the J segment 4 bases; nucleotides outside the gene matches: 7. CDR1 is SGHTA and CDR2 is FQGTGA in the germline V gene. CDR3 sequence (DNA): TGTGCCAGCAGCTTAAATCCCCTGGGACAGGGCACTGAAGCTTTCTTT. This codes for CASSLNPLGQGTEAFF.

The V and J genes are TRBV6-1 and TRBJ2-7; 7 bases fit TRBD1. The CDR3 contains 14 residues. V trimming: 4 bases; J trimming: 7 bases; junction bases outside the gene matches: 10. The germline V gene encodes CDR1 MNHNS and CDR2 SASEGT. The CDR3 nucleotides are TGTGCCAGCAGTGGGCTTAAGGGGGCAGGTGAGCAGTACGTC. Translated, it gives CASSGLKGAGEQYV.

V usage is TRBV30 and J usage is TRBJ2-5; 7 bases align to TRBD1. CDR3 length equals 13 residues. The ends lost 5 bases at V and 3 bases at J; junction bases unmatched: 6. Germline V gene lookup returns CDR1 GTSNPN and CDR2 SVGIG (reference sequence). The CDR3 is CAWGPGQEETQYF. The CDR3 coding sequence is TGTGCCTGGGGTCCCGGACAGGAAGAGACCCAGTACTTC.